This T cell receptor beta chain was profiled in a study of blood T cell repertoires in COVID-19. Clones were sequenced by immunoSEQ multiplex PCR, and TCRdb holds only the in-frame ones, with some missing. The sample has 95,000 to 100,000 clones, less than 85% seen once. Germline-derived CDR1 and CDR2 are MNHEY and SVGAGI. Trimming removed 7 bases at V and 3 bases at J, with 16 bases between. The CDR3 spans 15 residues. The chain is built from TRBV6-5 and TRBJ1-5; TRBD1 is a possible D gene (5 bases). The specimen was peripheral blood. The sequence was obtained from a human donor in a cohort sampled during active COVID-19. CDR3 sequence reads: CASILDGGLNQPQHF. The CDR3 DNA reads TGTGCCAGCATATTAGACGGGGGACTCAATCAGCCCCAGCATTTT.